Below, 20 T cell receptor beta chains from the same sample are listed, as sequenced in a study of T-cell memory formation after mild COVID-19. From the 5' RACE reads, TCRdb called clonotypes with MiXCR, one entry per CDR3 protein. The data hold roughly 500,000 distinct CDR3 sequences, with roughly 22% observed a single time. Sequenced sample: PBMCs or a T cell subset sorted from them (not recorded which). Receptor source: an adult woman who had mild COVID-19 (a few samples of this study predate the infection). Cell type and time point are not known.

V gene TRBV15 combines with J gene TRBJ1-1, with D unresolved. The CDR3 has 13 residues. Trimming left V 0 bases short and J 5 bases short, with 7 bases between. Germline V CDR1 and CDR2: LNHNV, YYDKDF (reference sequence). The DNA for the CDR3 is TGTGCCACCAGCAGAGATGGGCAGACTGAAGCTTTCTTT. As protein: CATSRDGQTEAFF.

This clonotype was detected only a few times. The V and J genes are TRBV11-3 and TRBJ2-1; D unresolved. V lost 3 bases and J 6 bases, leaving 18 bases between the germline ends. The CDR3 extends over 16 amino acids. Germline V gives CDR1 SGHNT, CDR2 YENEEA. CDR3 residues: CASSFRNPSRSNEQFF. In nucleotides, the CDR3 is TGTGCCAGCAGCTTTCGTAATCCTTCTAGGTCCAATGAGCAGTTCTTC.

This clonotype was seen only a few times. The CDR3 region has the DNA TGTGCCAGTAGTAACCACCTCTCTGGGGCCAACGTCCTGACTTTC. It codes for CASSNHLSGANVLTF. V is TRBV19 and J is TRBJ2-6, with no clear D. V was shortened by 4 bases and J by 0 bases, with 7 bases between the two germline ends. The CDR3 totals 15 residues. Looked up from germline, CDR1 is LNHDA and CDR2 is SQIVND (reference sequence).

The rearrangement uses TRBV18 and TRBJ1-1; 9 bases are a match to TRBD1. The ends lost 3 bases at V and 1 base at J; junction bases unmatched: 3. The CDR3 sequence is 15 residues long. From germline, CDR1 is KGHSH and CDR2 LQKENI. CDR3 region: CASSPGQGWNTEAFF. The DNA of the CDR3 is TGTGCCAGCTCACCTGGACAGGGGTGGAACACTGAAGCTTTCTTT.

Only a few counts were recorded for this clonotype. The chain uses TRBV24-1 and TRBJ2-7, with TRBD1 matching over 9 bases. The CDR3 is made up of 14 amino acids. The V gene end was trimmed by 6 bases and the J gene end by 2 bases; junction bases not matched to a gene: 4. Per germline, CDR1 KGHDR and CDR2 SFDVKD. The CDR3 DNA is TGTGCCACCAGTCAAGGGACAGGGACCTACGAGCAGTACTTC. Translation gives CATSQGTGTYEQYF.

The sample holds a few counts of this clonotype. A read error may produce the germline difference seen at one junction end. The chain couples TRBV20-1 to TRBJ2-3; tentative D call: TRBD2 (6 bases). Germline values: CDR1 DFQATT, CDR2 SNEGSKA (reference sequence). This CDR3 contains 15 residues. Here the CDR3 reads CSGRRRGSSTDTQYF. CDR3 sequence (DNA): TGCAGTGGTAGACGGCGGGGTTCTAGCACAGATACGCAGTATTTT.

The sample holds many counts of this clonotype. The V call is TRBV4-2, the J call TRBJ2-7; 7 bases match TRBD1. In germline, CDR1 is LGHNA, CDR2 YNFKEQ. The CDR3 is 21 amino acids. V dropped 1 base and J dropped 3; count of bases not matched to a gene: 24. The CDR3 loop reads CASSQVRRTPDRDLYFYEQYF. The CDR3, as DNA: TGTGCCAGCAGCCAAGTCCGGCGGACACCTGACAGGGACCTTTACTTCTACGAGCAGTACTTC.

V and J are TRBV6-4 and TRBJ2-1; possibly TRBD2 for D (5 bases). This CDR3 comprises 15 residues. V lost 0 bases to trimming and J lost 1 base, with 7 bases between them. CDR1 is MRHNA and CDR2 is SNTAGT in the germline V gene. CDR3 loop: CASSDSAGSYNEQFF. CDR3 sequence (DNA): TGTGCCAGCAGTGACTCGGCGGGTTCCTACAATGAGCAGTTCTTC.

This clonotype has just a few counts. The chain has TRBV18 and TRBJ1-1; possibly TRBD1 for D (6 bases). Between the trimmed V and J ends, which lost 2 bases and 0 bases, there was a span of 13 bases. The CDR3 sequence is 16 residues long. Germline CDR1 and CDR2: KGHSH and LQKENI. The CDR3 region is CASSPKGNRVNTEAFF. DNA of the CDR3: TGTGCCAGCTCACCAAAGGGTAACAGGGTGAACACTGAAGCTTTCTTT. The variable domain in full, completed from reference TRBV18 and TRBJ1-1, reads NAGVMQNPRHLVRRRGQEARLRCSPMKGHSHVYWYRQLPEEGLKFMVYLQKENIIDESGMPKERFSAEFPKEGPSILRIQQVVRGDSAAYFCASSPKGNRVNTEAFFGQGTRLTVV.

This clonotype was found a few times. J is TRBJ2-1 and V is TRBV9; the D is unclear. The CDR3 sequence is 15 residues long. Trimming took off 0 bases at V and 1 base at J, with 8 bases between the two ends. Germline values: CDR1 SGDLS, CDR2 YYNGEE. CDR3 sequence: CASSVGFFSYNEQFF. The CDR3 DNA reads TGTGCCAGCAGCGTAGGATTTTTTTCCTACAATGAGCAGTTCTTC.

The chain combines TRBV27 with TRBJ1-2; 8 bases match TRBD1. The germline gives CDR1 MNHEY, CDR2 SMNVEV (reference sequence). Trimming removed 5 bases from V and 8 bases from J; junction bases left unmatched: 16. The CDR3 totals 16 residues. Here the CDR3 reads CASSQAGQGIWQGYTF. CDR3 bases: TGTGCCAGCAGTCAAGCCGGACAGGGAATATGGCAAGGCTACACCTTC.

The chain employs TRBV29-1 and TRBJ2-2; D is perhaps TRBD2 (5 bases). The CDR3 has 13 residues. The ends were cut back, 6 bases at V and 5 bases at J, with 13 bases in the middle. CDR1 SQVTM and CDR2 ANQGSEA come from the germline V gene. The CDR3 DNA reads as TGCAGCGTCCGAGGGCTGGGAACCGGGGAGCTGTTTTTT. Translating gives CSVRGLGTGELFF.

V is TRBV7-9 and J is TRBJ1-2; 7 bases agree with TRBD1. The length of the CDR3 is 16 residues. J gave up 4 bases and V 3 bases, and 11 bases lay outside the gene matches. CDR1 is SEHNR and CDR2 is FQNEAQ in the germline V gene (reference sequence). CDR3 sequence (DNA): TGTGCCAGCAGCTTTAGCACGGGACAGAGTTTCTATGGCTACACCTTC. Amino acid sequence: CASSFSTGQSFYGYTF. Using reference TRBV7-9 and TRBJ1-2 for the parts outside the CDR3, the full variable domain is DTGVSQNPRHKITKRGQNVTFRCDPISEHNRLYWYRQTLGQGPEFLTYFQNEAQLEKSRLLSDRFSAERPKGSFSTLEIQRTEQGDSAMYLCASSFSTGQSFYGYTFGSGTRLTVV.

The chain couples TRBV11-2 to TRBJ1-6; 9 bases align to TRBD1. Germline V gene data show CDR1 as SGHAT and CDR2 as FQNNGV. The CDR3 is 16 amino acids. After removal of 7 bases from V and 9 bases from J, the junction contained 13 bases not matched to a gene. The CDR3 here is CASIPQGGTGSSPLHF. The CDR3 DNA reads TGTGCCAGCATCCCCCAGGGCGGGACAGGGAGTTCACCCCTCCACTTT.

The gene calls are TRBV29-1 and TRBJ2-7, with 9 bases identical to TRBD1. The CDR3 contains 13 residues. CDR1 is SQVTM, CDR2 ANQGSEA, per germline. Trimming took 5 bases from V and 2 from J; bases not matched to a gene: 4. The CDR3 sequence is CSVWTGEPYEQYF. Written as DNA, the CDR3 is TGCAGCGTTTGGACAGGGGAGCCCTACGAGCAGTACTTC.

This sequence joins TRBV27 and TRBJ2-1, with D possibly matching TRBD1 (6 bases). V lost 2 bases and J 6 bases, leaving 11 bases between the germline ends. CDR3 length: 14 residues. Per germline, CDR1 MNHEY and CDR2 SMNVEV (reference sequence). CDR3 sequence (DNA): TGTGCCAGCAGTTTAACTTACAGGGTCAATGAGCAGTTCTTC. Protein product: CASSLTYRVNEQFF.

The CDR3 bases are TGTGCCAGCAGTTTTTCATCCGGGGATGAGCAGTTCTTC. It codes for CASSFSSGDEQFF. The rearrangement uses TRBV12-3 or TRBV12-4 and TRBJ2-1, with D possibly TRBD2 on 5 matching bases. V lost 3 bases and J lost 8, with 11 bases in between. The CDR3 extends over 13 amino acids.

The sample holds a few counts of this clonotype. V usage is TRBV7-2 and J usage is TRBJ2-7; D is uncertain. This CDR3 has 12 amino acids. Trimming took 3 bases from V and 6 from J, leaving 9 bases between them. Germline CDR1 SGHTA, CDR2 FQGNSA. CDR3 bases: TGTGCCAGCAGCTTCTACCAGCTCGAGCAGTACTTC. This sequence encodes CASSFYQLEQYF.

This clonotype was counted ten times or more. CDR3 protein: CASSFTENTEAFF. CDR3 bases: TGTGCCAGCAGTTTCACAGAGAACACTGAAGCTTTCTTT. The chain carries TRBV6-5 and TRBJ1-1; D is ambiguous. V dropped 4 bases and J dropped 1 base, with 7 bases sitting between them. From germline, CDR1 is MNHEY and CDR2 SVGAGI. The CDR3 loop spans 13 amino acids.

CDR3 sequence (DNA): TGTGCCAGCAGCGGAACTAGCGGGGGATCAGATACGCAGTATTTT. The encoded protein is CASSGTSGGSDTQYF. This chain uses TRBV7-9 with TRBJ2-3; 11 bases fit TRBD2. The V and J ends lost 5 bases and 4 bases, in that order; junction bases with no gene match: 5. In germline, CDR1 is SEHNR, CDR2 FQNEAQ (reference sequence). The CDR3 is 15 residues long.